The present T cell receptor beta chain was sequenced within a study of tumor and adjacent non-tumor tissue in lung cancer. Study as a whole: The patients, around 11 men and 5 or 6 women, were about 31 to 76 with stage I to III disease. Millions of productive TCRbeta reads were obtained per sample on average.

No cell sorting was done before RNA was extracted from the tissue. A modified ARM-PCR protocol with three rounds of nested PCR amplified TCRbeta. TCRdb redid the calling of the multiplex PCR reads with MiXCR, one entry per CDR3 protein. Here the sample spans approximately 86,000 distinct CDR3 sequences, approximately 77% being singletons. Study results and caveats: Significantly higher TCR diversity was found in tumor than normal lung.

A note on this clonotype: As yet, its antigen is unknown. One end of the junction fails to match germline, which may point to a read error.

The clonotype originates from a woman between 35 and 50 years old with non-small cell lung cancer. Sequenced sample: lung tumor tissue.

The CDR3 DNA sequence: TGTTCCAGCAACACAAACCAGGGAACTGAAGCTTTCTTT. Translating it yields CSSNTNQGTEAFF. J is TRBJ1-1 and V is TRBV28; D may be TRBD1 (5 bases). The CDR3 is 13 residues long. The germline gives CDR1 MDHEN, CDR2 SYDVKM.